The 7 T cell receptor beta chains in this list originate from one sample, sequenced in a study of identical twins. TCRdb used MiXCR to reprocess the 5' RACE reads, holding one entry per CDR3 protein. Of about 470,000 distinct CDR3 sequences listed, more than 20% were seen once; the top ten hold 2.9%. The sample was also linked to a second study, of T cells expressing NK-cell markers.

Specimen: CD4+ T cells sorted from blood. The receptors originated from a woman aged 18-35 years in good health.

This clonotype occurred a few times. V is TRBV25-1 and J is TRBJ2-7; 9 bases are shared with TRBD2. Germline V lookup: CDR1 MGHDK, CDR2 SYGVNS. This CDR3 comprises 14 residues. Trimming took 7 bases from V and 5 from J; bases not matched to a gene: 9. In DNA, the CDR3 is TGTGCCAGCACCAAGGGGGTAGCGGGAGACGAGCAGTACTTC. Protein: CASTKGVAGDEQYF.

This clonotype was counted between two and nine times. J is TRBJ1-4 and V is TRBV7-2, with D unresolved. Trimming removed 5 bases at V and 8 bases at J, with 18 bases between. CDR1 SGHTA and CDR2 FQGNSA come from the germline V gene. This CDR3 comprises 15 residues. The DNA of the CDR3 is TGTGCCAGCAGCGTCCGATCCCCCGGTATGGAAAAACTGTTTTTT. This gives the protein CASSVRSPGMEKLFF. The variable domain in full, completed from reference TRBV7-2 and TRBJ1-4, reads GAGVSQSPSNKVTEKGKDVELRCDPISGHTALYWYRQSLGQGLEFLIYFQGNSAPDKSGLPSDRFSAERTGGSVSTLTIQRTQQEDSAVYLCASSVRSPGMEKLFFGSGTQLSVL.

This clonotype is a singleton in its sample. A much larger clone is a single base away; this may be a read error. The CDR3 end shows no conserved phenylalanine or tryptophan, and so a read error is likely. CDR3 DNA: TGTGCCAGCAGGCACAGGGTCGAAAAACTGTTTTCT. It encodes CASRHRVEKLFS. The rearrangement joins TRBV12-3 or TRBV12-4 to TRBJ1-4; D is perhaps TRBD1 (6 bases). This CDR3 spans 12 amino acids. V shed 6 bases and J shed 8 bases, with 10 bases lying between them.

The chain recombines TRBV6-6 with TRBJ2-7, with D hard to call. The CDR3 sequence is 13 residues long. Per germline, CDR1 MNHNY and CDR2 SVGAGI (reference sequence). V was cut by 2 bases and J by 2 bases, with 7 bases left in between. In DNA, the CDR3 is TGTGCCAGCAGTTACCAGGCCACCTACGAGCAGTACTTC. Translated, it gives CASSYQATYEQYF.

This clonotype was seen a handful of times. The CDR3 DNA follows: TGCAGCGTAAAAGGAGGAGGTCTCGAGCAGTACTTC. Protein sequence: CSVKGGGLEQYF. The chain uses TRBV29-1 and TRBJ2-7; tentatively, D is TRBD2 (5 bases). Germline loops: CDR1 SQVTM, CDR2 ANQGSEA. This CDR3 region has 12 residues. The V gene lost 6 bases and the J gene lost 6 bases, with 15 bases spanning the gap.

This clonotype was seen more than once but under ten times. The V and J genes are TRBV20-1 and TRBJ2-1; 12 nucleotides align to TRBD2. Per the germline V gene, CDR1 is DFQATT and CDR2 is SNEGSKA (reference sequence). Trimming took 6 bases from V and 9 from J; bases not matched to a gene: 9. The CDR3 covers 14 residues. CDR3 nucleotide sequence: TGCAGTGCACTTACTAGCGGGAGGATCACTGAGCAGTTCTTC. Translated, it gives CSALTSGRITEQFF.

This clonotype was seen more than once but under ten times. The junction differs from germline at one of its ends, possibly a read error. The CDR3 protein is CASSQETSLAWLIF. The CDR3 DNA reads TGCGCCAGCAGCCAAGAAACGTCACTAGCGTGGCTCATCTTC. The V and J genes are TRBV4-3 and TRBJ2-1, with 7 bases matching TRBD2. CDR1 LGHNA and CDR2 YSLEER come from the germline V gene. The CDR3 is 14 amino acids.